This TCR beta chain comes out of a study of regulatory T cells in long-lasting Graves disease. Findings and caveats of the study: Favoring TRBV28, TRBJ1-2 and TRBJ2-5 was a feature seen in persistent disease.

Germline trimming cut 4 bases from V and 1 base from J; bases unmatched to any gene: 7. Germline CDR1 is SGHDT and CDR2 is YYEEEE. The CDR3 contains 16 residues. Regarding time point: persistent/refractory GD, antithyroid drugs over 5 years with positive TRAb. Generation of the TCR library employed RNA extracted from PBMCs. According to the study, TCR beta libraries were built with iRepertoire HTBI primers and CDR3-region Arm-PCR. TCRdb used MiXCR to reprocess the multiplex PCR reads, holding one entry per CDR3 protein. Of 400,000 to 500,000 distinct CDR3 sequences listed, under 25% are singletons. As for this clonotype: Its antigen is unknown.

The rearrangement links TRBV5-6 to TRBJ2-2, with 7 bases lining up with TRBD1. The specimen comprised peripheral blood mononuclear cells (PBMCs), sampled when the disease was refractory, from a patient treated with antithyroid drugs. The receptor was derived from a female donor with Graves disease. CDR3 in DNA: TGTGCCAGCAGCCTCGGGACAGAGGGGAACACCGGGGAGCTGTTTTTT. This encodes CASSLGTEGNTGELFF.